These 11 T cell receptor beta chains were sequenced from one sample in a study of chemoradiotherapy in HPV16-positive cancers. Data came from immunoSEQ multiplex PCR; TCRdb stores just in-frame clones and leaves some out. The sample has thousands of clones; approximately 83% are singletons. Source: tumor tissue, taken from a patient who underwent chemoradiotherapy. The receptors derive from a human donor with HPV-associated anogenital cancer.

The V call is TRBV4-2, the J call TRBJ1-6; D uncertain. The CDR3 runs 15 residues. Trimming took off 1 base at V and 5 bases at J, with 9 bases between the two ends. Germline V gene data show CDR1 as LGHNA and CDR2 as YNFKEQ. This CDR3 is CASSQGRVDNSPLHF. CDR3 DNA: TGTGCCAGCAGCCAAGGAAGGGTTGATAATTCACCCCTCCACTTT.

The chain is built from TRBV7-2 and TRBJ1-3, with 9 bases identical to TRBD1. Unmatched junction bases numbered 4, after V lost 5 bases and J lost 5 bases. The germline gives CDR1 SGHTA, CDR2 FQGNSA. The CDR3 runs 14 residues. CDR3 nucleotides: TGTGCCAGCAGCAACAGGGGGCGAAGAAACACCATATATTTT. It codes for CASSNRGRRNTIYF. The entire variable domain, with the rest obtained from reference TRBV7-2 and TRBJ1-3, is as follows: GAGVSQSPSNKVTEKGKDVELRCDPISGHTALYWYRQSLGQGLEFLIYFQGNSAPDKSGLPSDRFSAERTGGSVSTLTIQRTQQEDSAVYLCASSNRGRRNTIYFGEGSWLTVV.

The chain recombines TRBV7-9 with TRBJ1-5; no reliable D call. Germline CDR1 reads SEHNR; CDR2 reads FQNEAQ (reference sequence). The V and J ends lost 5 bases and 0 bases respectively, with 11 bases between them. This CDR3 has 15 residues. DNA of the CDR3: TGTGCCAGCAGCCTGGACGGGGTTAGCAATCAGCCCCAGCATTTT. Its protein product is CASSLDGVSNQPQHF.

This chain joins TRBV5-6 and TRBJ2-5; D gene ambiguous. The J call is doubtful: the DNA matches TRBJ2-7 better. Germline assignment: CDR1 SGHDT and CDR2 YYEEEE. There are 13 residues in the CDR3. CDR3 DNA sequence: TGTGCCAGCAGCTTGGGTCGGACCTACGAGCAGTACTTC. Its protein product is CASSLGRTYEQYF.

This sequence joins TRBV6-4 and TRBJ1-3; D is perhaps TRBD1 (6 bases). Between the trimmed V and J ends, which lost 4 bases and 0 bases, there was a span of 10 bases. The CDR3 loop spans 15 amino acids. Germline V gene lookup returns CDR1 MRHNA and CDR2 SNTAGT. The CDR3 bases are TGTGCCAGCAGTGTAGGGGGAAACTCTGGAAACACCATATATTTT. Translation: CASSVGGNSGNTIYF.

This chain links TRBV6-5 with TRBJ1-1, with a weak D call TRBD1 (5 bases). This CDR3 has 14 amino acids. V dropped 6 bases and J dropped 4 bases, with 15 bases sitting between them. Looked up from germline, CDR1 is MNHEY and CDR2 is SVGAGI. Written as DNA, the CDR3 is TGTGCCAGCAGAGCAACCCGGGACTTCACTGAAGCTTTCTTT. Translating it yields CASRATRDFTEAFF.

The rearrangement links TRBV7-2 to TRBJ2-3; 10 bases are a match to TRBD2. The CDR3 consists of 16 residues. CDR1 and CDR2 from the germline V gene are SGHTA and FQGNSA. The V gene end was trimmed by 4 bases and the J gene end by 3 bases; junction bases not matched to a gene: 7. The CDR3 reads CASSSRAGGRTDTQYF. In DNA form, the CDR3 reads TGTGCCAGCAGCTCCCGAGCGGGGGGGCGAACAGATACGCAGTATTTT.

The chain links TRBV4-2 to TRBJ2-7; D ambiguous. The germline V and J ends were trimmed by 0 bases and 9 bases, with 0 bases remaining between them. CDR3 size: 9 residues. CDR1 is LGHNA, CDR2 YNFKEQ, per germline. Here the CDR3 DNA reads TGTGCCAGCAGCCAAGAGCAGTACTTC. Translation: CASSQEQYF.

This chain links TRBV11-2 with TRBJ2-7; tentatively, D is TRBD2 (5 bases). The germline CDR1 and CDR2 sequences are SGHAT and FQNNGV. With 6 bases removed from V and 3 bases from J, the gap between germline ends came to 12 bases. This CDR3 spans 13 amino acids. CDR3 in amino acids: CASSLGDGYEQYF. Written as DNA, the CDR3 is TGTGCCAGCAGTTTGGGAGACGGCTACGAGCAGTACTTC.

V gene TRBV7-9 combines with J gene TRBJ2-1; D is undetermined. In germline, CDR1 is SEHNR, CDR2 FQNEAQ (reference sequence). The V end was cut by 4 bases, the J end by 10 bases, with 5 bases between. This CDR3 has 10 amino acids. The CDR3 coding sequence is TGTGCCAGCAGCTCCGGAGAGCAGTTCTTC. Its translation is CASSSGEQFF.

The V and J genes are TRBV4-1 and TRBJ2-2; D may be TRBD2 (6 bases). The germline CDR1 and CDR2 sequences are MGHRA and YSYEKL. The CDR3 is 17 residues long. Trimming took off 0 bases at V and 1 base at J, with 12 bases between the two ends. The DNA for the CDR3 is TGCGCCAGCAGCCAAGAAGTGCGGGGTCGGAACACCGGGGAGCTGTTTTTT. Residues: CASSQEVRGRNTGELFF.